The 22 T cell receptor beta chains below were found in one sample sequenced in a study of regulatory T cells in long-lasting Graves disease. Time point of the sample: newly diagnosed GD, antithyroid drugs for less than 3 months. The TCR library was made from RNA that had been extracted from PBMCs in TRIzol. Investigators prepared the TCR beta libraries by applying iRepertoire HTBI primers and Arm-PCR of CDR3 regions. TCRdb re-called the multiplex PCR reads through MiXCR, storing one row per CDR3 protein. The sample lists under 700,000 distinct CDR3 sequences, around 15% seen once, with approximately 25% in the top ten. These data are also associated with another study on T cells in Graves' hyperthyroidism and ophthalmopathy.

Material: peripheral blood mononuclear cells (PBMCs), obtained at new diagnosis, from a patient treated with antithyroid drugs. These receptors came from a woman aged 35 to 59 with Graves disease.

This clonotype was seen a handful of times. This chain connects TRBV6-1 to TRBJ1-1; possible D gene TRBD1, 6 bases. The CDR3 loop spans 15 amino acids. Germline-derived CDR1 and CDR2 are MNHNS and SASEGT. Trimming took off 6 bases at V and 6 bases at J, with 20 bases between the two ends. The CDR3 region has the DNA TGTGCCAGCAGCCACCTACTCAGGGGAGGGTCTGAAGCTTTCTTT. Translation gives CASSHLLRGGSEAFF.

This clonotype has a count of ten or more. The chain couples TRBV20-1 to TRBJ2-7, with D possibly TRBD1 on 6 matching bases. The CDR3 totals 11 residues. Trimming cost V 8 bases and J 6 bases, with 14 bases left between them. CDR1 and CDR2 from the germline V gene are DFQATT and SNEGSKA (reference sequence). The CDR3 DNA reads as TGCAGTACCACCCAGGGGACCGAGCAGTACTTC. Residues: CSTTQGTEQYF.

The chain joins TRBV5-6 to TRBJ1-3; D remains ambiguous. The CDR3 covers 15 residues. V was shortened by 4 bases and J by 0 bases, with 11 bases between the two germline ends. Germline CDR1 and CDR2: SGHDT and YYEEEE. The DNA of the CDR3 is TGTGCCAGCAGCCCACAGTCTTCCTCTGGAAACACCATATATTTT. Residues: CASSPQSSSGNTIYF.

This clonotype has ten or more counts. The chain joins TRBV7-6 to TRBJ2-3; 14 nucleotides line up with TRBD2. With 4 bases clipped from V and 3 bases from J, the junction kept 6 bases outside the gene matches. From germline, CDR1 is SGHVS and CDR2 FNYEAQ. The CDR3 consists of 17 residues. CDR3 nucleotides: TGTGCCAGCAGCTCTCGGACTAGCGGGGGGAAAACAGATACGCAGTATTTT. It encodes CASSSRTSGGKTDTQYF.

This clonotype was detected many times. The chain combines TRBV20-1 with TRBJ1-2, with 7 positions matching TRBD1. CDR1 and CDR2 (germline): DFQATT, SNEGSKA (reference sequence). The CDR3 totals 13 residues. Unmatched junction bases numbered 7, after V lost 4 bases and J lost 5 bases. CDR3 sequence reads: CSAKLGGAYGYTF. The DNA of the CDR3 is TGCAGTGCTAAACTAGGGGGCGCTTATGGCTACACCTTC.

As to this clonotype: A much larger clone lies one base from this, so it may be a read error. The chain recombines TRBV11-1 with TRBJ2-5; D unresolved. The CDR3 loop spans 16 amino acids. CDR1 and CDR2 (germline): SGHAT, FQDESV (reference sequence). Trimming left V 6 bases short and J 11 bases short, with 28 bases between. The CDR3 DNA sequence: TGTGCCAGCAGTGAGACACACCCGAGCTCCTACAATGAGCAGTACTTC. It specifies CASSETHPSSYNEQYF. The variable domain in full, completed from reference TRBV11-1 and TRBJ2-5, reads EAEVAQSPRYKITEKSQAVAFWCDPISGHATLYWYRQILGQGPELLVQFQDESVVDDSQLPKDRFSAERLKGVDSTLKIQPAELGDSAMYLCASSETHPSSYNEQYFGPGTRLLVL.

This clonotype showed up just a few times. This chain links TRBV6-5 with TRBJ2-7; D gene unclear. The CDR3 totals 13 residues. Trimming cost V 2 bases and J 4 bases, with 9 bases left between them. CDR1 is MNHEY, CDR2 SVGAGI, per germline. Here the CDR3 DNA reads TGTGCCAGCAGTTACAGGAGAGATTACGAGCAGTACTTC. It codes for CASSYRRDYEQYF.

At least ten counts were recorded for this clonotype. CDR3: CASSFQSTDTQYF. As DNA, the CDR3 is TGTGCCAGCAGCTTCCAGAGCACAGATACGCAGTATTTT. The chain couples TRBV7-3 to TRBJ2-3; D uncertain. Germline CDR1 and CDR2: SGHTA and FQGTGA. Trimming pared 3 bases from V and 0 bases from J, leaving 4 bases between. The CDR3 contains 13 residues.

This clonotype appeared a few times. This chain uses TRBV5-1 with TRBJ2-5, with 7 bases lining up with TRBD1. From germline, CDR1 is SGHRS and CDR2 YFSETQ. The CDR3 is made up of 16 amino acids. V lost 1 base and J lost 2; bases outside the gene matches: 8. The CDR3 nucleotides are TGCGCCAGCAGCTTGAGGGGGCTTACCCTACAAGAGACCCAGTACTTC. It specifies CASSLRGLTLQETQYF.

This clonotype was detected many times. The chain combines TRBV5-1 with TRBJ2-5; possible D gene TRBD1, 6 bases. This CDR3 has 13 amino acids. Per germline, CDR1 SGHRS and CDR2 YFSETQ. Trimming removed 8 bases from V and 2 bases from J, with 13 bases in between. The CDR3 is CASSGTLQETQYF. CDR3 sequence (DNA): TGCGCCAGTTCCGGGACATTACAAGAGACCCAGTACTTC.

This clonotype appeared many times. V and J are TRBV20-1 and TRBJ2-7, with D tentatively TRBD1 (5 bases). CDR1 and CDR2 (germline): DFQATT, SNEGSKA (reference sequence). Trimming took 3 bases from V and 2 from J, leaving 8 bases between them. The CDR3 consists of 12 residues. The CDR3 DNA reads as TGCAGTGCTAGGGACACAGCCTACGAGCAGTACTTC. This gives the protein CSARDTAYEQYF.

The rearrangement joins TRBV20-1 to TRBJ2-7, with D possibly called TRBD1 or TRBD2 (6 bases each). The CDR3 totals 13 residues. CDR1 and CDR2 (germline): DFQATT, SNEGSKA (reference sequence). V was clipped by 6 bases and J by 5 bases, with 17 bases between them. CDR3 region: CSARGRGRNEQYF. The CDR3 nucleotides are TGCAGTGCCCGGGGTAGGGGGAGGAACGAGCAGTACTTC.

This clonotype was counted between two and nine times. The chain joins TRBV5-1 to TRBJ1-1, with D tentatively TRBD1 (5 bases). This CDR3 has 13 residues. The V gene lost 5 bases and the J gene lost 7 bases, with 15 bases spanning the gap. Germline values: CDR1 SGHRS, CDR2 YFSETQ. CDR3 region: CASRDAAGHEAFF. The DNA of the CDR3 is TGCGCCAGCAGGGACGCCGCAGGGCATGAAGCTTTCTTT.

This clonotype was recorded at least ten times. V gene TRBV2 combines with J gene TRBJ1-6; 8 positions match TRBD1. Losses at the gene ends were 4 bases for V and 9 bases for J; bases not matched to a gene: 5. The CDR3 loop spans 14 amino acids. Germline loops: CDR1 SNHLY, CDR2 FYNNEI. CDR3 DNA: TGTGCCAGCAGTGGACAGGGGCAAGGTTCACCCCTCCACTTT. Its translation: CASSGQGQGSPLHF. Based on the CDR3 plus reference TRBV2 and TRBJ1-6, the full variable domain is EPEVTQTPSHQVTQMGQEVILRCVPISNHLYFYWYRQILGQKVEFLVSFYNNEISEKSEIFDDQFSVERPDGSNFTLKIRSTKLEDSAMYFCASSGQGQGSPLHFGNGTRLTVT.

This clonotype was seen at least ten times. The chain has TRBV10-3 and TRBJ1-1; D ambiguous. The germline gives CDR1 ENHRY, CDR2 SYGVKD. The V end lost 11 bases, the J end lost 0 bases, and 13 bases lay between the germline ends. This CDR3 has 13 residues. The CDR3 sequence: CAAQREMNTEAFF. CDR3 in DNA: TGTGCCGCCCAACGTGAGATGAACACTGAAGCTTTCTTT.

In this sample, this clonotype turned up a few times. The genes are TRBV19 and TRBJ2-1; the D call may be TRBD1 or TRBD2 (6 bases each). Trimming stripped 1 base from V and 7 bases from J, with 14 bases between. The germline CDR1 and CDR2 sequences are LNHDA and SQIVND (reference sequence). The CDR3 extends over 15 amino acids. This CDR3 reads CASSIGGAGGNEQFF. CDR3 in DNA: TGTGCCAGTAGTATAGGGGGGGCCGGAGGGAATGAGCAGTTCTTC.

This clonotype has ten or more counts. The chain has TRBV5-1 and TRBJ1-1; D might be TRBD1 (6 bases). The germline CDR1 and CDR2 sequences are SGHRS and YFSETQ. V gave up 4 bases and J gave up 1 base, with 11 bases separating them. The CDR3 is 14 residues long. The CDR3 region has the DNA TGCGCCAGCAGCCCGGAAGGGGGGAACACTGAAGCTTTCTTT. It is translated as CASSPEGGNTEAFF.

This clonotype has ten or more counts. The rearrangement links TRBV4-1 to TRBJ1-1, with D unresolved. V lost 4 bases and J lost 11, with 14 bases in between. The CDR3 has 12 amino acids. Germline CDR1 reads MGHRA; CDR2 reads YSYEKL. CDR3 in amino acids: CASSLRTERAFF. DNA for the CDR3: TGCGCCAGCAGCCTGAGGACCGAGAGGGCTTTCTTT.

This clonotype has a count of ten or more. This chain connects TRBV2 to TRBJ1-2; D remains unclear. The germline gives CDR1 SNHLY, CDR2 FYNNEI. V was cut by 8 bases and J by 7 bases, with 14 bases left in between. The CDR3 loop spans 12 amino acids. The CDR3: CASQVRVSGYTF. In DNA, the CDR3 is TGTGCCAGCCAAGTCCGGGTTAGTGGCTACACCTTC. The whole variable domain, filled in from reference TRBV2 and TRBJ1-2, reads EPEVTQTPSHQVTQMGQEVILRCVPISNHLYFYWYRQILGQKVEFLVSFYNNEISEKSEIFDDQFSVERPDGSNFTLKIRSTKLEDSAMYFCASQVRVSGYTFGSGTRLTVV.

The CDR3 protein is CASAQEPNTEAFF. Here the CDR3 DNA reads TGTGCCAGCGCACAGGAACCGAACACTGAAGCTTTCTTT. The rearrangement joins TRBV2 to TRBJ1-1; D might be TRBD1 (5 bases). V was shortened by 8 bases and J by 1 base, with 11 bases between the two germline ends. Per germline, CDR1 SNHLY and CDR2 FYNNEI. The CDR3 contains 13 residues.

V and J are TRBV7-6 and TRBJ2-5; D is uncertain. Germline lookup yields CDR1 SGHVS and CDR2 FNYEAQ. CDR3 length: 15 amino acids. Trimming pared 5 bases from V and 0 bases from J, leaving 13 bases between. CDR3 protein: CASSPTGRNQETQYF. The DNA of the CDR3 is TGTGCCAGCAGCCCTACCGGACGAAACCAAGAGACCCAGTACTTC.

This clonotype was found a few times. This chain connects TRBV5-6 to TRBJ2-1; TRBD2 aligns across 12 bases. The CDR3 has 15 residues. V lost 6 bases and J lost 9; bases outside the gene matches: 10. In germline, CDR1 is SGHDT, CDR2 YYEEEE. The CDR3 DNA sequence: TGTGCCAGCACGTCTAGCGGGGGGGAGGTTAGTGAGCAGTTCTTC. This sequence encodes CASTSSGGEVSEQFF. The whole variable domain, remainder taken from reference TRBV5-6 and TRBJ2-1, is DAGVTQSPTHLIKTRGQQVTLRCSPKSGHDTVSWYQQALGQGPQFIFQYYEEEERQRGNFPDRFSGHQFPNYSSELNVNALLLGDSALYLCASTSSGGEVSEQFFGPGTRLTVL.